This TCR beta chain was sequenced in a study of T cell repertoires in cytomegalovirus infection. The V end was cut by 4 bases, the J end by 2 bases, with 15 bases between. The CDR3 is 16 residues long. Per germline, CDR1 SQVTM and CDR2 ANQGSEA. This clonotype was recorded a few times. Its matching antigen is unknown. TCRdb called the reads again in MiXCR, with one record for every CDR3 protein. This sample has approximately 1,000,000 distinct CDR3 sequences; 31% occur once, and the top ten carry 11% to 15%. The sample in question was cultured CD8+ T cells from PBMCs, obtained from culture after CMV antigen stimulation. V is TRBV29-1 and J is TRBJ2-6; D ambiguous. This clonotype was obtained from a human donor in good health (CMV status not recorded). Some clones in this sample may be carry-over from other donors' samples. The CDR3 bases are TGCAGCGTTGGCAAGGCTTATGGGGCTGGGGCCAACGTCCTGACTTTC. It translates to CSVGKAYGAGANVLTF. Using reference TRBV29-1 and TRBJ2-6 for the parts outside the CDR3, the full variable domain is SAVISQKPSRDICQRGTSLTIQCQVDSQVTMMFWYRQQPGQSLTLIATANQGSEATYESGFVIDKFPISRPNLTFSTLTVSNMSPEDSSIYLCSVGKAYGAGANVLTFGAGSRLTVL.